The T cell receptor (beta chain) described here comes from a study of OX40 agonist ivuxolimab in advanced cancers. In the study overall: One hepatocellular carcinoma and a couple of cutaneous melanoma patients partially responded. Study-level results: Relatively little clonal expansion, among the lowest observed, appeared in partial responders at 0.1-3.0 mg/kg. Circulating CD4+ and CD8+ T cells showed clonal expansion by week 6 at 0.1 to 3.0 mg/kg.

Blood sampling was done at baseline, cycle 4 day 1, and cycle 7 day 1. Germline CDR1 reads MDHEN; CDR2 reads SYDVKM. The V end was cut by 4 bases, the J end by 0 bases, with 21 bases between. This CDR3 spans 18 amino acids. A word on this clone: Its antigen is still unknown.

Using immunoSEQ multiplex PCR, the repertoire was profiled, and TCRdb retains in-frame clones only, with some absent. The sample records some 17,000 clones, 80% being singletons. The origin of this receptor is an adult with an advanced solid tumor such as melanoma, head and neck, liver or kidney cancer. The J gene is TRBJ1-2, the V gene TRBV28; D gene unclear. The specimen was CD4+ or CD8+ T cells sorted from blood, collected in a trial of the OX40 agonist ivuxolimab. CDR3: CASSSPLVGILPNYGYTF. The CDR3 nucleotides read TGTGCCAGCAGTTCCCCGCTAGTAGGGATACTGCCTAACTATGGCTACACCTTC.